This T cell receptor (beta chain) was recovered during a study of T cell repertoires in ileal Crohn's disease. Background on the study: Patients had a median roughly 8-year disease duration, and around 35% were active smokers. Thiopurines (about 10) or anti-TNF agents (18) were given postoperatively to about half.

This table comes from immunoSEQ multiplex PCR, and its TCRdb copy is limited to in-frame clones, with some not included. This table holds around 2,000 clones, approximately 79% found once. General observations from the study: Sorted CD8 T cells held more high-frequency clones than CD4.

The V and J ends lost 2 bases and 6 bases, in that order; junction bases with no gene match: 21. This CDR3 is 20 amino acids long. Germline lookup yields CDR1 MGHRA and CDR2 YSYEKL. In the case of this clone: Antigen unknown.

The sequenced sample was ileal tissue. This sequence joins TRBV4-1 and TRBJ2-2, with 7 bases lining up with TRBD1. The receptor was isolated from an adult with Crohn's disease. The CDR3 here is CASSQPLGRKRGRESGELFF. DNA for the CDR3: TGCGCCAGCAGCCAACCCCTCGGGCGGAAGAGGGGGCGCGAGTCCGGGGAGCTGTTTTTT.